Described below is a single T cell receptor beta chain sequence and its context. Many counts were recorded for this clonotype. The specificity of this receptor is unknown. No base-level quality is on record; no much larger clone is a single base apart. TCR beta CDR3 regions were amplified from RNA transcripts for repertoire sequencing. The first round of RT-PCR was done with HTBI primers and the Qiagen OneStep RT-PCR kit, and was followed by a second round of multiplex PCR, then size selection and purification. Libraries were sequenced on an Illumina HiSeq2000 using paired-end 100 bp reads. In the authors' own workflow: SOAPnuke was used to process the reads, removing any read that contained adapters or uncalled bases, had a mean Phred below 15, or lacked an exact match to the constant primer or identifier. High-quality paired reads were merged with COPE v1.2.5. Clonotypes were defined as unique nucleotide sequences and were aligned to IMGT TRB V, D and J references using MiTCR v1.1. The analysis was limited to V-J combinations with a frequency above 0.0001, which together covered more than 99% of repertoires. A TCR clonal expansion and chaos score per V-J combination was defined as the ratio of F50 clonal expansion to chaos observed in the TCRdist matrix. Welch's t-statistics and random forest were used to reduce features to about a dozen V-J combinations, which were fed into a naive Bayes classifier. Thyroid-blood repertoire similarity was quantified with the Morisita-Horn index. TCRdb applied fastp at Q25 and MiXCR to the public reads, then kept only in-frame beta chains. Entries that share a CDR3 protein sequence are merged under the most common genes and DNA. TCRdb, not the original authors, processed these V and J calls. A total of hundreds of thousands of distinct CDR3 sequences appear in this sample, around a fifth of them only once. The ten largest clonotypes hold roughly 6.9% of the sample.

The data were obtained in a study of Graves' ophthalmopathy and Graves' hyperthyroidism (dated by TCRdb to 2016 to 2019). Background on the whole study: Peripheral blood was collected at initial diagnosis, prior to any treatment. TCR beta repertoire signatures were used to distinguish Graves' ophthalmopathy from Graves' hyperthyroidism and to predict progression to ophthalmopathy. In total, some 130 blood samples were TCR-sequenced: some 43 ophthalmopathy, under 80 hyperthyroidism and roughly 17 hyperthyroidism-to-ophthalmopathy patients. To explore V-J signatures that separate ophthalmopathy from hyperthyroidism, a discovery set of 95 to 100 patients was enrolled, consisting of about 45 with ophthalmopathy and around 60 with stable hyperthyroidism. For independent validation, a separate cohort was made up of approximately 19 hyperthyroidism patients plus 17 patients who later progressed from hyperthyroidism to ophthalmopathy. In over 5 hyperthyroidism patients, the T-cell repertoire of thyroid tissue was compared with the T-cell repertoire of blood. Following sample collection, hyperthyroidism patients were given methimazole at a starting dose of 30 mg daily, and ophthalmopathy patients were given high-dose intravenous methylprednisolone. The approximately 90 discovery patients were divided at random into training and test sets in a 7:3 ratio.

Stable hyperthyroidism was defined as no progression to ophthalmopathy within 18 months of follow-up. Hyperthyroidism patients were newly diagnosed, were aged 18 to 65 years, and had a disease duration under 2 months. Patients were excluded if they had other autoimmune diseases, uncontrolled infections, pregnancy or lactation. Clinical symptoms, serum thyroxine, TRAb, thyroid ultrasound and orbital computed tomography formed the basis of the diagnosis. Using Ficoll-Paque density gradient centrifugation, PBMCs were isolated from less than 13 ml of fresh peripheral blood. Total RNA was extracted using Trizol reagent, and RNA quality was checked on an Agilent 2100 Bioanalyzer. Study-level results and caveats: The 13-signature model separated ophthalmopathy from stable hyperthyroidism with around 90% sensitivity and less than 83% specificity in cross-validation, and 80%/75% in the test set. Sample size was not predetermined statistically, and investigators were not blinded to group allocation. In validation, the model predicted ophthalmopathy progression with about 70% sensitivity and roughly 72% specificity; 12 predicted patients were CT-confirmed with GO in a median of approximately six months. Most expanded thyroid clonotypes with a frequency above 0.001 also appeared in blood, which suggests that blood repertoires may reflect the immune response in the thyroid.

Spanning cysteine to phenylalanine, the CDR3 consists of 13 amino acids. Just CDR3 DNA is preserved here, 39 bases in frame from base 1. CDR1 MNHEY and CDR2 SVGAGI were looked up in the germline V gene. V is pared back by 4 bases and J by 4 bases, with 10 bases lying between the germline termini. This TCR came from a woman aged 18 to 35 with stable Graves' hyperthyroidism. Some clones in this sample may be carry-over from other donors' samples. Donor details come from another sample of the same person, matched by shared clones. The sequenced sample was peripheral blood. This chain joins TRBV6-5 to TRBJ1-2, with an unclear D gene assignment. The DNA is TGTGCCAGCAGTTCGGCAGGCGGCTATGGCTACACCTTC. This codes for CASSSAGGYGYTF.